This entry lists 17 T cell receptor beta chains sequenced from one sample in a study of blood T cell repertoires in COVID-19. TCRdb keeps only in-frame clones here, not all; method: immunoSEQ multiplex PCR. Of a few hundred thousand clones listed, around nine tenths were seen once; the top ten hold around 5%. Sequenced input: peripheral blood. The receptors originated from a woman in her fifties or sixties with COVID-19, enrolled during active disease.

J is TRBJ2-1 and V is TRBV19; the match to TRBD2 covers 13 bases. CDR3 size: 17 residues. V shed 4 bases, J shed 10 bases, and the junction held 13 bases outside the gene matches. Germline values: CDR1 LNHDA, CDR2 SQIVND (reference sequence). The CDR3 region has the DNA TGTGCCAGTAGTACCGCCCGAGGACTAGCGGGAGTTGCGGAGCAGTTCTTC. Translation: CASSTARGLAGVAEQFF.

The chain carries TRBV11-2 and TRBJ1-1; TRBD1 agrees at 8 bases. The V segment lost 2 bases and the J segment 3 bases; nucleotides outside the gene matches: 2. Germline values: CDR1 SGHAT, CDR2 FQNNGV. The CDR3 length is 14 residues. CDR3 sequence reads: CASSLLGQDTEAFF. DNA for the CDR3: TGTGCCAGCAGCTTATTGGGACAGGACACTGAAGCTTTCTTT.

The chain employs TRBV14 and TRBJ2-1; D ambiguous. Per the germline V gene, CDR1 is SGHDN and CDR2 is FVKESK. There are 18 residues in the CDR3. Trimming shortened V by 0 bases and J by 6 bases, and 21 bases separated the two germline ends. This CDR3 reads CASSQDTPEFSNRNEQFF. CDR3 DNA sequence: TGTGCCAGCAGCCAAGATACCCCGGAGTTTTCTAACCGCAATGAGCAGTTCTTC.

About this clone: The sample has other DNA sequences that encode this CDR3 too. J is TRBJ2-7 and V is TRBV5-1; tentatively, D is TRBD2 (6 bases). CDR1 and CDR2 from the germline V gene are SGHRS and YFSETQ. This CDR3 has 14 residues. The germline V and J ends were trimmed by 0 bases and 1 base, with 8 bases remaining between them. In DNA form, the CDR3 reads TGCGCCAGCAGCTTGGGCGGGGCATCCTACGAGCAGTACTTC. Its translation is CASSLGGASYEQYF.

This chain connects TRBV5-1 to TRBJ2-7; 10 bases agree with TRBD2. V trimming: 1 base; J trimming: 2 bases; junction bases outside the gene matches: 6. In germline, CDR1 is SGHRS, CDR2 YFSETQ. This CDR3 contains 16 residues. CDR3 DNA: TGCGCCAGCAGCTTGAGAGTAGCGGGAGGTACCTACGAGCAGTACTTC. Amino acids: CASSLRVAGGTYEQYF.

The gene calls are TRBV24-1 and TRBJ2-5; the D gene is possibly TRBD1 (6 bases). V lost 7 bases and J 3 bases, leaving 11 bases between the germline ends. Germline-derived CDR1 and CDR2 are KGHDR and SFDVKD. The length of the CDR3 is 13 residues. Here the CDR3 DNA reads TGTGCCACCAGGACGACAGGAAAAGAGACCCAGTACTTC. Its translation is CATRTTGKETQYF.

The rearrangement links TRBV6-6 to TRBJ1-3, with 7 bases fitting TRBD1. With 2 bases clipped from V and 0 bases from J, the junction kept 4 bases outside the gene matches. The germline V gene has CDR1 MNHNY and CDR2 SVGAGI (reference sequence). This CDR3 comprises 16 residues. The CDR3 region has the DNA TGTGCCAGCAGTTACGGGGACAGATACTCTGGAAACACCATATATTTT. It translates to CASSYGDRYSGNTIYF.

The V call is TRBV18, the J call TRBJ1-3, with D tentatively TRBD1 (6 bases). V gave up 4 bases and J gave up 3 bases, with 19 bases separating them. CDR3 length equals 17 residues. CDR1 is KGHSH and CDR2 is LQKENI in the germline V gene. CDR3 protein: CASSLKKGQGGGNTIYF. DNA for the CDR3: TGTGCCAGCTCACTTAAGAAGGGACAAGGAGGTGGAAACACCATATATTTT.

This chain uses TRBV23-1 with TRBJ2-3, with 12 bases lining up with TRBD2. TRBV23-1 is an ORF for which the function is uncertain. The CDR3 is made up of 19 amino acids. Trimming removed 0 bases from V and 2 bases from J; junction bases left unmatched: 9. CDR3 DNA sequence: TGCGCCAGCAGTCAATCGACTAGCGGGGGACCCCAACTCACAGATACGCAGTATTTT. Translated: CASSQSTSGGPQLTDTQYF.

This chain joins TRBV19 and TRBJ2-2; D remains ambiguous. Germline-derived CDR1 and CDR2 are LNHDA and SQIVND (reference sequence). The CDR3 spans 14 residues. The V and J ends lost 3 bases and 1 base respectively, with 6 bases between them. The DNA for the CDR3 is TGTGCCAGTAGTATCCTCAGGAACACCGGGGAGCTGTTTTTT. It translates to CASSILRNTGELFF.

The chain carries TRBV4-3 and TRBJ2-1; possible D gene TRBD1, 5 bases. V was clipped by 3 bases and J by 10 bases, with 7 bases between them. The CDR3 has 11 amino acids. Germline V CDR1 and CDR2: LGHNA, YSLEER. Here the CDR3 reads CASSQTEEQFF. CDR3 in DNA: TGCGCCAGCAGCCAGACAGAGGAGCAGTTCTTC.

The chain recombines TRBV6-2 or TRBV6-3 with TRBJ1-2; 11 bases map to TRBD1. This CDR3 is built from 19 residues. The germline V gene encodes CDR1 MNHEY and CDR2 SVGEGT. With 0 bases clipped from V and 0 bases from J, the junction kept 9 bases outside the gene matches. The CDR3, as DNA: TGTGCCAGCAGTTACTCCCTGGGACAGGGGGTACTCACTAACTATGGCTACACCTTC. Its protein is CASSYSLGQGVLTNYGYTF.

CDR3 protein: CASSEEGLSYNSPLHF. CDR3 nucleotide sequence: TGCGCCAGCAGTGAGGAAGGACTCAGCTATAATTCACCCCTCCACTTT. The chain links TRBV10-2 to TRBJ1-6; D not certain. CDR3 length: 16 amino acids. Trimming shortened V by 2 bases and J by 3 bases, and 11 bases separated the two germline ends. CDR1 and CDR2 from the germline V gene are WSHSY and SAAADI.

In its sample, this clone was seen once. The V and J genes are TRBV5-1 and TRBJ2-7; 7 nucleotides match TRBD2. The germline CDR1 and CDR2 sequences are SGHRS and YFSETQ. CDR3 length: 15 residues. The J segment lost 4 bases and the V segment lost 7 bases, leaving 14 bases of the junction unmatched. The CDR3 region is CASHEGAGLNYEQYF. CDR3 nucleotides: TGCGCCAGCCATGAGGGAGCGGGGCTCAATTACGAGCAGTACTTC.

The chain couples TRBV28 to TRBJ1-2; tentatively, D is TRBD1 (5 bases). The CDR3 totals 14 residues. Trimming pared 6 bases from V and 7 bases from J, leaving 18 bases between. Per the germline V gene, CDR1 is MDHEN and CDR2 is SYDVKM. The CDR3 reads CASRIQGISSGYTF. The CDR3 DNA reads as TGTGCCAGCAGGATTCAGGGAATAAGCTCTGGCTACACCTTC.

The chain employs TRBV10-2 and TRBJ1-4; D is perhaps TRBD1 (6 bases). V lost 7 bases and J lost 0, with 12 bases in between. Germline V gene data show CDR1 as WSHSY and CDR2 as SAAADI. This CDR3 contains 15 residues. CDR3 bases: TGCGCCAGCAAAACAGGGCCCACAACTAATGAAAAACTGTTTTTT. It yields the protein CASKTGPTTNEKLFF.

The chain uses TRBV6-5 and TRBJ1-2, with TRBD1 matching over 8 bases. Germline assignment: CDR1 MNHEY and CDR2 SVGAGI. The ends lost 1 base at V and 4 bases at J; junction bases unmatched: 5. This CDR3 is 15 amino acids long. CDR3 protein: CASSYFLDRGYGYTF. For the CDR3, the DNA is TGTGCCAGCAGTTACTTTCTAGACAGGGGCTATGGCTACACCTTC.